The clone carrying this TCR beta chain was counted many times. Aged 18 to 65, hyperthyroidism patients had been newly diagnosed, with under 2 months' duration. This sample was taken from a study of Graves' ophthalmopathy and Graves' hyperthyroidism. V was trimmed by 2 bases and J by 3 bases, leaving 7 bases between them. There are 12 residues in the CDR3. CDR1 and CDR2 (germline): GTSNPN, SVGIG (reference sequence). Investigators amplified TCR beta CDR3 regions from RNA transcripts. Second-round multiplex PCR came after a first-round RT-PCR that employed HTBI primers. TCRdb itself ran the multiplex PCR reads through MiXCR, one entry per CDR3 protein. Among 600,000 to 650,000 distinct CDR3 sequences listed, about a fifth were seen once.

The V call is TRBV30, the J call TRBJ1-2; D is possibly TRBD1 (5 bases). This clonotype originated in a woman younger than 30 with stable Graves' hyperthyroidism. Some clones in this sample may be carry-over from other donors' samples. Sequencing was carried out using peripheral blood. The CDR3 DNA is TGTGCCTGGAGTAAAGGGGACTATGGCTACACCTTC. Translating it yields CAWSKGDYGYTF.